This TCR beta chain is from a study of blood T cell repertoires in COVID-19. The CDR3 loop spans 15 amino acids. Germline V CDR1 and CDR2: LNHDA, SQIVND (reference sequence). Unmatched junction bases numbered 0, after V lost 1 base and J lost 0 bases. Per the original data handling: The assay estimated nucleated cells by amplifying reference gene primers. Sequenced by immunoSEQ multiplex PCR; TCRdb stores in-frame clones only, minus some. The V and J calls and clone size come from that table; D and trimming were worked out from the DNA. The sample contains 25,000 to 30,000 clones, roughly 93% of which appear only once. A single count supports this clone.

The sequencing input was peripheral blood. The chain recombines TRBV19 with TRBJ2-1, with 7 nucleotides matching TRBD1. The TCR sequence derives from a woman in her seventies with COVID-19, enrolled during active disease. The CDR3 protein is CASSIAGGSYNEQFF. The CDR3 coding sequence is TGTGCCAGTAGTATAGCAGGGGGCTCCTACAATGAGCAGTTCTTC.